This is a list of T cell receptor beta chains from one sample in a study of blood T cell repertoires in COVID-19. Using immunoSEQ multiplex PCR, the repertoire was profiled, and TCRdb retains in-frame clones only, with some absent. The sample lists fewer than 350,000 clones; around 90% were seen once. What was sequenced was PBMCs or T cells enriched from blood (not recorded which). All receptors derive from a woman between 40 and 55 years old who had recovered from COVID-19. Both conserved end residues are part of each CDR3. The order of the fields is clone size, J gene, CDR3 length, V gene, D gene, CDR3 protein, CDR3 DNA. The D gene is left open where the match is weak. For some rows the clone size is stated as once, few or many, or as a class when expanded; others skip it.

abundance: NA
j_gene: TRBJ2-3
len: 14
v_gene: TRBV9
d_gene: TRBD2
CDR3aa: CASSVAGLADTQYF
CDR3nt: TGTGCCAGCAGCGTAGCCGGACTAGCAGATACGCAGTATTTT

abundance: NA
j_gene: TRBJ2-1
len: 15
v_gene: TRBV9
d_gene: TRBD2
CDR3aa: CASSVGGLAVNEQFF
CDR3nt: TGTGCCAGCAGCGTGGGGGGACTAGCGGTCAATGAGCAGTTCTTC

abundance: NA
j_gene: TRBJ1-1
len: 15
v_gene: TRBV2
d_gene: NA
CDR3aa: CASARTGGSGTEAFF
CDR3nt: TGTGCCAGTGCGCGAACTGGGGGCTCGGGCACTGAAGCTTTCTTT

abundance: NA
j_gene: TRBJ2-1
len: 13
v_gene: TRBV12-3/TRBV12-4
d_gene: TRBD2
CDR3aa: CASKRTSGLLQFF
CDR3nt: TGTGCCAGCAAAAGGACTAGCGGGCTCCTGCAGTTCTTC

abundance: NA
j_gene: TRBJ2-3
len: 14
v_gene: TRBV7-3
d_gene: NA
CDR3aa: CASSTRDSTDTQYF
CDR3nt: TGTGCCAGCAGCACCAGGGACTCCACAGATACGCAGTATTTT

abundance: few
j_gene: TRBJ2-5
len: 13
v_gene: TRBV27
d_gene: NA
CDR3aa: CASSVEGRETQYF
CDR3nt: TGTGCCAGCTCCGTCGAGGGCCGAGAGACCCAGTACTTC

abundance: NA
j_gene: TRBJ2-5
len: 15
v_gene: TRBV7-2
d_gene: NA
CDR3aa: CASSLGSTDQETQYF
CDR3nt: TGTGCCAGCAGCTTAGGCTCGACAGATCAAGAGACCCAGTACTTC

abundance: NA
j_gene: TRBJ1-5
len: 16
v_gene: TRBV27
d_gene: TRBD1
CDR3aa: CASSPSGQGTNQPQHF
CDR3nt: TGTGCCAGCAGTCCCTCGGGACAGGGGACCAATCAGCCCCAGCATTTT

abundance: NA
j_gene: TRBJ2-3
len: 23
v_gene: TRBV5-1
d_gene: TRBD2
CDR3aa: CASSPQPGTQFSGRTRGTDTQYF
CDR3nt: TGCGCCAGCAGCCCACAGCCCGGGACCCAATTTAGCGGGAGGACCAGGGGTACAGATACGCAGTATTTT

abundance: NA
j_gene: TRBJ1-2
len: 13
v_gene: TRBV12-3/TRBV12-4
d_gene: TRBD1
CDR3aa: CASSAQGSFGYTF
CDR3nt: TGTGCCAGCAGTGCACAGGGGTCGTTTGGCTACACCTTC

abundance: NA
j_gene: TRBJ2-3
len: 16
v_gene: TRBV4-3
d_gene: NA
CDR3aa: CASSQETGLATDTQYF
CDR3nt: TGCGCCAGCAGCCAAGAAACAGGGCTGGCGACAGATACGCAGTATTTT

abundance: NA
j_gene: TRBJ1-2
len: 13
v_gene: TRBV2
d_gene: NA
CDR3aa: CASRSLALGGYTF
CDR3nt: TGTGCCAGCAGGTCCTTAGCCCTGGGTGGCTACACCTTC

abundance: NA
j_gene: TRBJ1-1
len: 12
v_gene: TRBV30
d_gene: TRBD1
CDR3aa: CAWKGTGFEAFF
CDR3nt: TGTGCCTGGAAAGGGACAGGGTTTGAAGCTTTCTTT

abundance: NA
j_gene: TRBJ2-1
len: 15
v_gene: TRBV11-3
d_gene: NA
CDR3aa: CASSPRARGQGVQFF
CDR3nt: TGTGCCAGCAGCCCACGCGCGCGGGGTCAAGGAGTGCAGTTCTTC

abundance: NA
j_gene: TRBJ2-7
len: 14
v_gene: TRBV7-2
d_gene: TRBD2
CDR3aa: CASSPLAGGYEQYF
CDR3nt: TGTGCCAGCAGTCCTTTGGCGGGAGGCTACGAGCAGTACTTC

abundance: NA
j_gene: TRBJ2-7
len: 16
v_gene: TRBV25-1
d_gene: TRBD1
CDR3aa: CASRGIGQGALYEQYF
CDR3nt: TGTGCCAGCAGGGGTATTGGGCAGGGGGCCCTCTACGAGCAGTACTTC

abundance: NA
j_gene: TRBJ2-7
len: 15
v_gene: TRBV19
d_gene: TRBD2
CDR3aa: CASSILRSGGYEQYF
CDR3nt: TGTGCCAGTAGTATTTTGAGATCGGGAGGCTACGAGCAGTACTTC

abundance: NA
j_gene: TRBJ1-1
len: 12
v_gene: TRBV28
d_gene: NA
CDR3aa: CASSSRVTEAFF
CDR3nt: TGTGCCAGCAGTTCGAGGGTTACTGAAGCTTTCTTT

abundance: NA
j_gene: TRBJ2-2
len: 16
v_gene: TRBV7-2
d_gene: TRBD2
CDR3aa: CASKTGAGGRHGELFF
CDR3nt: TGTGCCAGCAAGACGGGGGCGGGAGGGCGACACGGGGAGCTGTTTTTT

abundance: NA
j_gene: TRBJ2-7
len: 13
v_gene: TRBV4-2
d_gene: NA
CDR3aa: CASSLDRGYEQYF
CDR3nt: TGTGCCAGCAGCCTCGATCGGGGTTACGAGCAGTACTTC

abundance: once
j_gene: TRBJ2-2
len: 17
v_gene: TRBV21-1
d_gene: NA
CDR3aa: CASSKAAGQGKAGELFF
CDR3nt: TGTGCTAGCAGCAAAGCGGCCGGGCAGGGTAAAGCCGGGGAGCTGTTTTTT

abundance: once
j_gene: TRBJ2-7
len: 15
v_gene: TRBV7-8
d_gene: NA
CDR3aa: CASSSTDSPPYEQYF
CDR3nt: TGTGCCAGCAGCTCTACGGACTCCCCCCCCTACGAGCAGTACTTC

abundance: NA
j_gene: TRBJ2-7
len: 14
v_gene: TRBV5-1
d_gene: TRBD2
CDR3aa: CASSLAGGPLEQYF
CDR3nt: TGCGCCAGCAGCTTAGCGGGAGGGCCTCTCGAGCAGTACTTC

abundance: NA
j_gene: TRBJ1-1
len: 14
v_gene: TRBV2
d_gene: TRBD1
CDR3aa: CASRPAGQGSEAFF
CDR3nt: TGTGCCAGCAGACCGGCGGGACAGGGCTCCGAAGCTTTCTTT

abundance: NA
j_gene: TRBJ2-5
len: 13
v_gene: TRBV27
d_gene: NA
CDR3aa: CASSLDPRGTQYF
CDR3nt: TGTGCCAGCAGTTTAGACCCAAGGGGGACCCAGTACTTC

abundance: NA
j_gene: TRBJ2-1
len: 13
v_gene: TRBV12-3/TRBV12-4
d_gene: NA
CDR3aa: CASSLDPQGEQFF
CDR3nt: TGTGCCAGCAGTCTAGACCCTCAGGGTGAGCAGTTCTTC

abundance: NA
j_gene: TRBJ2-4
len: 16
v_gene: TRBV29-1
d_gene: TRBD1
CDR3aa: CSPKYYPGQGLNIQYF
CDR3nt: TGCAGCCCCAAATATTATCCGGGACAGGGCCTTAACATTCAGTACTTC

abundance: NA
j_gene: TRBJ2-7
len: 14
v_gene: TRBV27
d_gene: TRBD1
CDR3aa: CASSLGQGGYEQYF
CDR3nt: TGTGCCAGCAGTTTGGGACAGGGGGGGTACGAGCAGTACTTC

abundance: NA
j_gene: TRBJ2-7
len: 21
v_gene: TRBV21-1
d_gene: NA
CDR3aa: CASSKEPPRETSGRFGYEQYF
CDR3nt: TGTGCCAGCAGCAAAGAGCCCCCGAGGGAGACTAGCGGGAGGTTTGGCTACGAGCAGTACTTC

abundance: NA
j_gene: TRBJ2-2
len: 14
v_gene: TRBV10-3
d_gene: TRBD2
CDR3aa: CAISEISGRRELFF
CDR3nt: TGTGCCATCAGTGAAATTAGCGGGAGAAGGGAGCTGTTTTTT

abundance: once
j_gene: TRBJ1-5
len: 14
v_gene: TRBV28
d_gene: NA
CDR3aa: CASSLWSGNQPQHF
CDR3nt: TGTGCCAGCAGTTTGTGGTCAGGGAATCAGCCCCAGCATTTT

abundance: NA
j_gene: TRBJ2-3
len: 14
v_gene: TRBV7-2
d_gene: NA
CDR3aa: CASSPLAGRNTQYF
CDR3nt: TGTGCCAGCAGCCCCCTGGCCGGGAGAAATACGCAGTATTTT

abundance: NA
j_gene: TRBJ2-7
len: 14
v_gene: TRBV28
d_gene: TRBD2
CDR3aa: CASNPSGKSYEQYF
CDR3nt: TGTGCCAGCAACCCTAGCGGCAAATCCTACGAGCAGTACTTC

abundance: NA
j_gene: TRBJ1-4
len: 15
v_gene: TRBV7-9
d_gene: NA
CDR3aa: CASSSPAGLNEKLFF
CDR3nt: TGTGCCAGCAGCTCCCCGGCCGGACTTAATGAAAAACTGTTTTTT

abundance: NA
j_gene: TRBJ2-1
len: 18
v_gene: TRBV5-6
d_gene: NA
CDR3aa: CASSPRVGRRGDYNEQFF
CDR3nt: TGTGCCAGCAGCCCCCGGGTCGGTCGCAGGGGCGATTACAATGAGCAGTTCTTC

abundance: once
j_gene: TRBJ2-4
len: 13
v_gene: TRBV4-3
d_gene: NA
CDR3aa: CASSQNPENIQYF
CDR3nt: TGCGCCAGCAGCCAAAATCCGGAAAACATTCAGTACTTC